The clone carrying this TCR beta chain was counted a few times. Germline V gene sequence: CDR1 SGHNT, CDR2 YYREEE (reference sequence). Deletions cut 2 bases from V and 0 bases from J, with 8 bases between. The CDR3 is 15 residues long. The data stem from a study of Ad26.COV2.S vaccination and SARS-CoV-2 variants. Described treatment: roughly 18 received Ad26.COV2.S at low or high dose, single or two shots; about 5 received placebo; per-sample allocation not given. Sampling was performed 63 days after the first vaccine or placebo injection. This table comes from immunoSEQ multiplex PCR, and its TCRdb copy is limited to in-frame clones, with some not included. Of hundreds of thousands of clones listed, around 88% are singletons.

The V and J genes are TRBV5-4 and TRBJ1-4; no clear D. This receptor was identified in a person aged 18-60 years who received the Ad26.COV2.S COVID-19 vaccine or a placebo. Specimen: peripheral blood, collected in a trial of Ad26.COV2.S vaccine versus placebo. CDR3: CASSFREATNEKLFF. The CDR3 DNA follows: TGTGCCAGCAGCTTTCGGGAGGCAACTAATGAAAAACTGTTTTTT.